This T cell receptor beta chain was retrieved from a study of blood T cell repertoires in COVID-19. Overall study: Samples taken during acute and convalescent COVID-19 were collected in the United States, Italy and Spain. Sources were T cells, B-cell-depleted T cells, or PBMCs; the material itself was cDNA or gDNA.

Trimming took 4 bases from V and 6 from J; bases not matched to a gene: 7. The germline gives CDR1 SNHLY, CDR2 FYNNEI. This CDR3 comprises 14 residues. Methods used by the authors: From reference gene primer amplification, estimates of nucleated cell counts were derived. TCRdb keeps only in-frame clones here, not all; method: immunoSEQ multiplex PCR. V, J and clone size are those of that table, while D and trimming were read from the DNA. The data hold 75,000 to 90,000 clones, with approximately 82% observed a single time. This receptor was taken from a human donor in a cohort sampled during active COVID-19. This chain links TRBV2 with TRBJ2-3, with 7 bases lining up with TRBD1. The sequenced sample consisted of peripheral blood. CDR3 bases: TGTGCCAGCAGTGCCCAAGACAGGGCCGATACGCAGTATTTT. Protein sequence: CASSAQDRADTQYF.